Each of the 20 T cell receptor beta chains below was sequenced from the same sample in a study of blood T cell repertoires in COVID-19. Only in-frame clones appear in the TCRdb table, and some are missing; sequencing was by immunoSEQ multiplex PCR. The sample lists 110,000 or so clones; around four fifths were seen once. Sequencing input: peripheral blood. The receptors come from a woman between 55 and 75 years old with acute or convalescent COVID-19.

The CDR3 reads CASSSMEDQPQHF. Written as DNA, the CDR3 is TGTGCCAGCAGCTCAATGGAGGATCAGCCCCAGCATTTT. The chain has TRBV7-2 and TRBJ1-5; D uncertain. Between the trimmed V and J ends, which lost 4 bases and 5 bases, there was a span of 9 bases. Germline-derived CDR1 and CDR2 are SGHTA and FQGNSA. The CDR3 consists of 13 residues.

The chain carries TRBV28 and TRBJ1-1; D remains unclear. Deletions cut 4 bases from V and 5 bases from J, with 20 bases between. The V gene's germline CDR1 is MDHEN and CDR2 SYDVKM. There are 16 residues in the CDR3. The CDR3 DNA reads as TGTGCCAGCAGTTCAATCGGGATCATGGGCGGGACTGAAGCTTTCTTT. Translating gives CASSSIGIMGGTEAFF.

This clone was recorded a few times. The J gene is TRBJ1-3, the V gene TRBV5-4; TRBD1 is a possible D gene (6 bases). Germline values: CDR1 SGHNT, CDR2 YYREEE (reference sequence). The CDR3 is made up of 16 amino acids. Trimming took 0 bases from V and 0 from J, leaving 10 bases between them. CDR3 sequence (DNA): TGTGCCAGCAGCTTGGAGGCAGGGGCCTCTGGAAACACCATATATTTT. The encoded protein is CASSLEAGASGNTIYF.

This clone was recorded once. The rearrangement uses TRBV6-5 and TRBJ2-7; 9 bases line up with TRBD1. The CDR3 runs to 15 residues. CDR1 and CDR2 (germline): MNHEY, SVGAGI. J gave up 6 bases and V 3 bases, and 9 bases lay outside the gene matches. This CDR3 is CASSYSGTGIGEQYF. The CDR3 coding sequence is TGTGCCAGCAGTTATTCCGGGACAGGGATAGGCGAGCAGTACTTC.

The CDR3 DNA sequence: TGTGCCAGCAGTACCCCAGGGGGTTTAGACACTGAAGCTTTCTTT. It codes for CASSTPGGLDTEAFF. The V and J genes are TRBV28 and TRBJ1-1, with 7 bases lining up with TRBD1. The germline gives CDR1 MDHEN, CDR2 SYDVKM. The CDR3 covers 15 residues. V was pared by 5 bases and J by 3 bases, with 9 bases of the junction left unmatched.

The sample holds a few counts of this clone. This rearrangement joins TRBV23-1 to TRBJ1-6; D gene uncertain. TRBV23-1 is sorted into the ORF group, with uncertain function. The CDR3 spans 18 residues. V was cut by 4 bases and J by 10 bases, with 26 bases left in between. The CDR3 loop is CASSPQPGRPPYESPLHF. The CDR3 nucleotides read TGCGCCAGCAGTCCCCAACCCGGCAGGCCACCCTATGAGTCACCCCTCCACTTT.

The rearrangement uses TRBV7-2 and TRBJ2-7, with 10 bases aligning to TRBD2. Germline V gene lookup returns CDR1 SGHTA and CDR2 FQGNSA. This CDR3 region has 13 residues. Trimming at V came to 6 bases and at J to 4 bases, leaving 3 bases not matched to a gene. The CDR3 coding sequence is TGTGCCAGCAGACCTAGCGGGAGATACGAGCAGTACTTC. Translation: CASRPSGRYEQYF. The entire variable domain, with the rest obtained from reference TRBV7-2 and TRBJ2-7, is as follows: GAGVSQSPSNKVTEKGKDVELRCDPISGHTALYWYRQSLGQGLEFLIYFQGNSAPDKSGLPSDRFSAERTGGSVSTLTIQRTQQEDSAVYLCASRPSGRYEQYFGPGTRLTVT.

The chain employs TRBV18 and TRBJ2-3; the match to TRBD1 covers 9 bases. Germline V gives CDR1 KGHSH, CDR2 LQKENI. There are 16 residues in the CDR3. V lost 3 bases to trimming and J lost 4 bases; unmatched junction nucleotides: 8. The CDR3 loop reads CASSPGQGLIADTQYF. The CDR3 DNA reads as TGTGCCAGCTCACCGGGACAGGGTCTTATTGCAGATACGCAGTATTTT.

This clone was counted only a few times. The chain is built from TRBV10-2 and TRBJ2-3; 16 nucleotides agree with TRBD2. The CDR3 extends over 21 amino acids. V dropped 3 bases and J dropped 4; count of bases not matched to a gene: 16. The germline CDR1 and CDR2 sequences are WSHSY and SAAADI. The CDR3, as DNA: TGCGCCAGCAGTGACCCGGGACTAGCGGGAGGGCCAAACGCCCTTCCAGATACGCAGTATTTT. This encodes CASSDPGLAGGPNALPDTQYF.

V gene TRBV2 combines with J gene TRBJ1-1, with D possibly matching TRBD1 (6 bases). Germline lookup yields CDR1 SNHLY and CDR2 FYNNEI. The CDR3 extends over 11 amino acids. V was trimmed by 8 bases and J by 7 bases, leaving 11 bases between them. The CDR3 loop reads CASFGDNEAFF. The CDR3 DNA reads as TGTGCCAGCTTTGGGGACAATGAAGCTTTCTTT.

The chain is built from TRBV11-2 and TRBJ2-7, with 7 nucleotides matching TRBD1. CDR3 length: 13 residues. Germline V lookup: CDR1 SGHAT, CDR2 FQNNGV. V trimming: 5 bases; J trimming: 6 bases; junction bases outside the gene matches: 7. CDR3 region: CASSPRQGSEQYF. The DNA of the CDR3 is TGTGCCAGCAGCCCCAGACAGGGATCCGAGCAGTACTTC.

This clone has just a few counts. This chain uses TRBV29-1 with TRBJ2-5; 7 nucleotides match TRBD2. V lost 7 bases, J lost 5 bases, and 16 bases stayed unmatched. The CDR3 has 15 residues. Looked up from germline, CDR1 is SQVTM and CDR2 is ANQGSEA. The DNA for the CDR3 is TGCAGCGCCCTTTACGGGGGTGGACTAGTGGAGACCCAGTACTTC. Translated, it gives CSALYGGGLVETQYF.

This rearrangement joins TRBV24-1 to TRBJ2-2, with 9 bases identical to TRBD1. With 5 bases clipped from V and 5 bases from J, the junction kept 11 bases outside the gene matches. Germline V gives CDR1 KGHDR, CDR2 SFDVKD. The CDR3 consists of 17 residues. CDR3 protein: CATSGGDRGSTTGELFF. In nucleotides, the CDR3 is TGTGCCACCAGTGGAGGCGACAGGGGGTCAACAACCGGGGAGCTGTTTTTT.

The J gene is TRBJ1-4, the V gene TRBV5-1; TRBD1 matches 8 bases. CDR1 and CDR2 (germline): SGHRS, YFSETQ. There are 15 residues in the CDR3. The V segment lost 0 bases and the J segment 7 bases; nucleotides outside the gene matches: 5. For the CDR3, the DNA is TGCGCCAGCAGCTTGGGGACAGGGAGGAGTGAAAAACTGTTTTTT. Protein sequence: CASSLGTGRSEKLFF.

This chain connects TRBV4-1 to TRBJ2-1, with 8 bases identical to TRBD1. Losses at the gene ends were 1 base for V and 2 bases for J; bases not matched to a gene: 10. Germline-derived CDR1 and CDR2 are MGHRA and YSYEKL. The CDR3 has 18 amino acids. CDR3 region: CASSQAPTGAPPYNEQFF. Written as DNA, the CDR3 is TGCGCCAGCAGCCAAGCCCCGACAGGGGCTCCACCCTACAATGAGCAGTTCTTC.

The rearrangement joins TRBV21-1 to TRBJ1-5. TRBV21-1 is deemed a pseudogene. The CDR3 covers 14 residues. This CDR3 reads CASSCRPGGGNQHF. CDR3 nucleotide sequence: TGTGCCAGCAGCTGCCGACCCGGGGGGGGGAACCAGCATTTT.

The chain's CDR3 is CAISLAGGSTDTQYF. CDR3 sequence (DNA): TGTGCCATCAGTTTAGCGGGGGGGAGCACAGATACGCAGTATTTT. The chain recombines TRBV10-3 with TRBJ2-3, with TRBD2 matching 11 bases. The CDR3 is made up of 15 amino acids. The ends lost 5 bases at V and 0 bases at J; junction bases unmatched: 1. Germline CDR1 ENHRY, CDR2 SYGVKD.

V usage is TRBV3-1 (or the pseudogene TRBV3-2) and J usage is TRBJ1-6, with no clear D. V lost 0 bases to trimming and J lost 5 bases, with 2 bases between them. In germline, CDR1 is LGHDT, CDR2 YNNKEL (reference sequence). The CDR3 loop spans 13 amino acids. The chain's CDR3 is CASSQDNNSPLHF. The CDR3 bases are TGTGCCAGCAGCCAAGACAATAATTCACCCCTCCACTTT.

The V call is TRBV2, the J call TRBJ1-1; possibly TRBD1 for D (5 bases). V lost 8 bases and J lost 6, with 19 bases in between. The CDR3 has 14 residues. Germline CDR1 is SNHLY and CDR2 is FYNNEI. CDR3 nucleotides: TGTGCCAGCGGGAGCGGGGCCCTGCGGGCTGAAGCTTTCTTT. Translated, it gives CASGSGALRAEAFF.

In regard to this clone: One junction end does not reproduce the germline sequence, and a read error may be involved. The chain links TRBV29-1 to TRBJ1-4; D not certain. This CDR3 region has 12 residues. Germline CDR1 SQVTM, CDR2 ANQGSEA. The CDR3 loop is CSVGGGYEKLFF. CDR3 sequence (DNA): TGCAGCGTTGGCGGAGGGTATGAGAAACTGTTTTTT.